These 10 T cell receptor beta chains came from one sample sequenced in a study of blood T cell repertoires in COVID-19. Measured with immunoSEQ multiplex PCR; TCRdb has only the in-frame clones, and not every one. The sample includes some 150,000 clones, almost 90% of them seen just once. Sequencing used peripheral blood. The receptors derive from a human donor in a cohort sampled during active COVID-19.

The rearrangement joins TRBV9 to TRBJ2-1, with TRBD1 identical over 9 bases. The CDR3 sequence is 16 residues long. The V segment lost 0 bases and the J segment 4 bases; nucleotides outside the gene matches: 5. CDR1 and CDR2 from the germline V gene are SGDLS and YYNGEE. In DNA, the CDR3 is TGTGCCAGCAGCGTAGGGGGACAGGGAATTTACAATGAGCAGTTCTTC. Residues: CASSVGGQGIYNEQFF.

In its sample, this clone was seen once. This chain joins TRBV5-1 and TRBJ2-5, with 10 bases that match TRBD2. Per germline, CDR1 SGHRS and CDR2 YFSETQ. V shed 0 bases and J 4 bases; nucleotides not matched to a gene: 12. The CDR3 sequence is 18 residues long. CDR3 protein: CASSLGERGGRGTETQYF. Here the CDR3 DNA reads TGCGCCAGCAGCTTGGGCGAGCGGGGGGGCCGTGGGACAGAGACCCAGTACTTC.

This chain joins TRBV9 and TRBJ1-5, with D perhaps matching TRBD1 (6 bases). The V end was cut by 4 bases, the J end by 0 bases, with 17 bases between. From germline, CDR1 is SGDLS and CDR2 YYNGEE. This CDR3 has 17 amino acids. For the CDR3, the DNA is TGTGCCAGCAGCCAAGGGGCAGGGGAGTATAGCAATCAGCCCCAGCATTTT. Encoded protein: CASSQGAGEYSNQPQHF. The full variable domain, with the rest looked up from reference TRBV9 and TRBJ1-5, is DSGVTQTPKHLITATGQRVTLRCSPRSGDLSVYWYQQSLDQGLQFLIQYYNGEERAKGNILERFSAQQFPDLHSELNLSSLELGDSALYFCASSQGAGEYSNQPQHFGDGTRLSIL.

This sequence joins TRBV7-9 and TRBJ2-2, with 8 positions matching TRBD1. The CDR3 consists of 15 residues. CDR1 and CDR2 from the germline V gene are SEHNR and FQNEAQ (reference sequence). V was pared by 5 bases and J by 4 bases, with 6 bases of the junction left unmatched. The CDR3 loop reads CASSADRAGTGELFF. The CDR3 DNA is TGTGCCAGCAGCGCGGACAGGGCGGGCACCGGGGAGCTGTTTTTT.

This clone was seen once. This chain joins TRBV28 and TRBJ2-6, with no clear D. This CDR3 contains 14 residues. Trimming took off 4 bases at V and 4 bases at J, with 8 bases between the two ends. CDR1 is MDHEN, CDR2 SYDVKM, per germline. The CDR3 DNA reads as TGTGCCAGCAGTTATTCCCTCGGGGCCAACGTCCTGACTTTC. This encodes CASSYSLGANVLTF.

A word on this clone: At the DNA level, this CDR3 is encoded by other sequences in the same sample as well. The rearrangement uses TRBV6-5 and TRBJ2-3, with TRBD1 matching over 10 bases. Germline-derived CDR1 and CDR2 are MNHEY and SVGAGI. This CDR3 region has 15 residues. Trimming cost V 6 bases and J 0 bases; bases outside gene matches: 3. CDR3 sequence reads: CASRDRGASTDTQYF. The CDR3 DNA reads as TGTGCCAGCAGGGACAGGGGGGCTAGCACAGATACGCAGTATTTT.

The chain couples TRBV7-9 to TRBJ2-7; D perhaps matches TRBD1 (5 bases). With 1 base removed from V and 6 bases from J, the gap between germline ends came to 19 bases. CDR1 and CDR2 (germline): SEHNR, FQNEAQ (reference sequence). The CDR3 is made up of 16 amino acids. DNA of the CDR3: TGTGCCAGCAGCTTAGGTTGGACGGCGGTAGGGGCCGAGCAGTACTTC. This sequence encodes CASSLGWTAVGAEQYF.

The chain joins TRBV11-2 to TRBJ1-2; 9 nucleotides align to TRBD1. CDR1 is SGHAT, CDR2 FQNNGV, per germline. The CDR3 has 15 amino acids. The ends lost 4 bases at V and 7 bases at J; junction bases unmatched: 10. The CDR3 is CASSSRNRGPSGYTF. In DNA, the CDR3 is TGTGCCAGCAGCTCAAGAAACAGGGGGCCCTCTGGCTACACCTTC.

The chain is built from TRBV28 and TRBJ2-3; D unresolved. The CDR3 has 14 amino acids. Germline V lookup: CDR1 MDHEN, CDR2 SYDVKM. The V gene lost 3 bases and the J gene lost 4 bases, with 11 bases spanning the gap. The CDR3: CASSFPPGSDTQYF. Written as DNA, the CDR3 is TGTGCCAGCAGTTTCCCCCCTGGCTCAGATACGCAGTATTTT.

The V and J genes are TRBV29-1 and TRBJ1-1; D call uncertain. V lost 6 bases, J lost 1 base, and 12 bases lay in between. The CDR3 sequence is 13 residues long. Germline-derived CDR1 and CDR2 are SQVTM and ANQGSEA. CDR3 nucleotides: TGCAGCGTGGGGAAGGCGGGGAACACTGAAGCTTTCTTT. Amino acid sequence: CSVGKAGNTEAFF.